Below are 28 T cell receptor beta chains sequenced from a single sample in a study of response to subunit inactivated influenza vaccine. Each CDR3 protein is one row after TCRdb ran MiXCR on the RT-PCR reads. The data contain roughly 650,000 distinct CDR3 sequences, around 13% of them singletons. The sequenced sample was PBMCs from blood, obtained 14 to 15 days before vaccination. All receptors derive from a man aged 50 or older who received an inactivated influenza vaccine.

There are many counts of this clonotype. The V call is TRBV12-3 or TRBV12-4, the J call TRBJ2-7; 7 bases line up with TRBD1. The junction had 11 bases not matched to a gene; V was cut back by 5 bases and J by 7 bases. The CDR3 extends over 14 amino acids. Written as DNA, the CDR3 is TGTGCCAGCAGTCTGACAGGGAATTTTTATGAGCAGTACTTC. Translating it yields CASSLTGNFYEQYF.

A remark on this clonotype: A read error may account for a junction end that differs from germline. V and J are TRBV11-2 and TRBJ2-1; 7 positions match TRBD2. There are 16 residues in the CDR3. Germline V gives CDR1 SGHAT, CDR2 FQNNGV. CDR3 amino acids: CTSSLDRTSFYNEQFF. CDR3 bases: TGTACCAGCAGCTTAGATCGGACTAGTTTCTACAATGAGCAGTTCTTC.

This clonotype appeared a few times. The chain has TRBV20-1 and TRBJ2-5; TRBD1 agrees at 7 bases. The germline gives CDR1 DFQATT, CDR2 SNEGSKA (reference sequence). The CDR3 loop spans 16 amino acids. Trimming cost V 6 bases and J 2 bases; bases outside gene matches: 15. The CDR3 loop is CSAPAGNRGIQETQYF. The CDR3 nucleotides read TGCAGTGCCCCAGCCGGAAACAGGGGAATACAAGAGACCCAGTACTTC.

This clonotype was observed a handful of times. The rearrangement uses TRBV5-1 and TRBJ2-1; weak D call: TRBD2 (5 bases). The ends were cut back, 5 bases at V and 11 bases at J, with 20 bases in the middle. Germline-derived CDR1 and CDR2 are SGHRS and YFSETQ. The CDR3 runs to 14 residues. The CDR3 DNA sequence: TGCGCCAGCAGTGATACGGGGTCGGACCTGAAGCAGTTCTTC. It specifies CASSDTGSDLKQFF.

This clonotype has at least ten counts. The chain joins TRBV20-1 to TRBJ2-3; 8 nucleotides agree with TRBD2. CDR1 and CDR2 from the germline V gene are DFQATT and SNEGSKA (reference sequence). This CDR3 region has 15 residues. J was trimmed by 4 bases and V by 6 bases; bases with no gene match: 12. The CDR3 protein is CSAPGIAGLPDTQYF. The CDR3 DNA reads as TGCAGTGCACCCGGGATAGCGGGACTTCCAGATACGCAGTATTTT.

This clonotype was picked up a small number of times. The chain links TRBV5-1 to TRBJ2-2, with 13 bases identical to TRBD2. The CDR3 has 20 residues. J lost 1 base, V lost 0 bases, and 9 bases had no gene match. Per the germline V gene, CDR1 is SGHRS and CDR2 is YFSETQ. The CDR3: CASSLGLAGGLQLNTGELFF. The CDR3 DNA sequence: TGCGCCAGCAGCTTGGGACTAGCGGGGGGTCTTCAGCTGAACACCGGGGAGCTGTTTTTT.

The genes are TRBV3-1 and TRBJ2-7, with 12 bases lining up with TRBD2. Germline CDR1 reads LGHDT; CDR2 reads YNNKEL (reference sequence). The length of the CDR3 is 18 residues. J lost 3 bases, V lost 11 bases, and 20 bases had no gene match. CDR3 sequence: CASCKDLERTSGDYEQYF. CDR3 coding DNA: TGTGCCTCCTGCAAAGATCTTGAGAGGACTAGCGGGGACTACGAGCAGTACTTC.

This clonotype was observed a few times. The genes are TRBV7-2 and TRBJ1-1, with unresolved D. V was trimmed by 0 bases and J by 1 base, leaving 6 bases between them. CDR1 is SGHTA, CDR2 FQGNSA, per germline. The CDR3 length is 14 residues. CDR3: CASSLALENTEAFF. CDR3 bases: TGTGCCAGCAGCTTAGCTCTAGAGAACACTGAAGCTTTCTTT.

This clonotype was seen a handful of times. The rearrangement links TRBV9 to TRBJ2-1; 9 bases align to TRBD1. The germline V gene encodes CDR1 SGDLS and CDR2 YYNGEE. The CDR3 extends over 16 amino acids. V shed 2 bases and J 0 bases; nucleotides not matched to a gene: 3. CDR3 protein: CASSVGTGSSYNEQFF. The CDR3 DNA is TGTGCCAGCAGCGTGGGGACAGGGAGCTCCTACAATGAGCAGTTCTTC.

The table lists this clonotype with a few counts. The rearrangement uses TRBV4-2 and TRBJ2-7; the match to TRBD2 covers 13 bases. With 4 bases clipped from V and 0 bases from J, the junction kept 12 bases outside the gene matches. Germline CDR1 and CDR2: LGHNA and YNFKEQ. This CDR3 is built from 19 residues. The CDR3 region has the DNA TGTGCCAGCAGCCTCAGGACTAGCGGGAGCCGGACAAGCTCCTACGAGCAGTACTTC. It is translated as CASSLRTSGSRTSSYEQYF.

The V and J genes are TRBV25-1 and TRBJ2-7; D is tentatively TRBD1 or TRBD2 (7 bases each). CDR1 MGHDK and CDR2 SYGVNS come from the germline V gene. CDR3 length equals 15 residues. Trimming left V 3 bases short and J 2 bases short, with 14 bases between. CDR3 region: CASSDRQGGTYEQYF. DNA of the CDR3: TGTGCCAGCAGTGATAGGCAGGGGGGGACCTACGAGCAGTACTTC.

The chain employs TRBV6-1 and TRBJ2-7, with 11 bases that match TRBD1. The CDR3 consists of 16 residues. Trimming cost V 6 bases and J 2 bases; bases outside gene matches: 9. Germline V gene data show CDR1 as MNHNS and CDR2 as SASEGT. CDR3 nucleotides: TGTGCCAGCAGACACGGGACAGGGGGTAACACCTACGAGCAGTACTTC. This codes for CASRHGTGGNTYEQYF.

This clonotype was counted only a few times. The chain carries TRBV12-3 or TRBV12-4 and TRBJ2-7; D perhaps matches TRBD1 (6 bases). V dropped 1 base and J dropped 7 bases, with 17 bases sitting between them. CDR3 length equals 15 residues. Here the CDR3 reads CASSLGGPSGEEQYF. DNA for the CDR3: TGTGCCAGCAGTTTAGGGGGACCATCAGGGGAAGAGCAGTACTTC.

This clonotype was counted between two and nine times. This chain connects TRBV3-1 to TRBJ2-1, with a weak D call TRBD1 (5 bases). Trimming took off 1 base at V and 3 bases at J, with 19 bases between the two ends. Germline CDR1 and CDR2: LGHDT and YNNKEL (reference sequence). This CDR3 contains 18 residues. DNA for the CDR3: TGTGCCAGCAGCCAAGTCGATGGACACCCCCTAGGCTACAATGAGCAGTTCTTC. Residues: CASSQVDGHPLGYNEQFF.

This clonotype showed up just a few times. The rearrangement links TRBV3-1 to TRBJ1-1, with D unresolved. V lost 3 bases and J lost 1, with 9 bases in between. The CDR3 covers 14 residues. Germline V gene data show CDR1 as LGHDT and CDR2 as YNNKEL (reference sequence). The CDR3 spells CASSQQTANTEAFF. DNA of the CDR3: TGTGCCAGCAGCCAGCAAACAGCGAACACTGAAGCTTTCTTT.

This clonotype was detected a few times. This rearrangement joins TRBV29-1 to TRBJ1-3; D remains ambiguous. V was shortened by 2 bases and J by 0 bases, with 8 bases between the two germline ends. This CDR3 is 14 amino acids long. Germline V gene lookup returns CDR1 SQVTM and CDR2 ANQGSEA. This chain's CDR3 is CSVETGNSGNTIYF. The CDR3 DNA reads as TGCAGCGTTGAAACGGGCAACTCTGGAAACACCATATATTTT.

The chain has TRBV11-3 and TRBJ2-1, with 14 bases identical to TRBD2. The J segment lost 6 bases and the V segment lost 5 bases, leaving 9 bases of the junction unmatched. Germline CDR1 and CDR2: SGHNT and YENEEA. The CDR3 has 17 residues. The CDR3 nucleotides read TGTGCCAGCAGCAAAAACTCCGGGACTAGCGGGAGCAATGAGCAGTTCTTC. It is translated as CASSKNSGTSGSNEQFF.

This clonotype was observed a few times. The chain recombines TRBV24-1 with TRBJ2-3; D remains ambiguous. V was cut by 9 bases and J by 2 bases, with 14 bases left in between. The germline V gene has CDR1 KGHDR and CDR2 SFDVKD. This CDR3 has 14 residues. The CDR3 loop reads CATSFSATTDTQYF. The CDR3 DNA reads TGTGCCACCTCCTTTTCAGCCACCACAGATACGCAGTATTTT.

This clonotype was detected many times. The J gene is TRBJ1-1, the V gene TRBV7-3, with D perhaps matching TRBD1 (5 bases). The CDR3 runs 12 residues. V shed 5 bases and J shed 11 bases, with 15 bases lying between them. CDR1 and CDR2 (germline): SGHTA, FQGTGA. The CDR3 DNA is TGTGCCAGCAGCCGACCGGGGCAGGAGGCTTTCTTT. Amino acid sequence: CASSRPGQEAFF. Looking up the rest from reference TRBV7-3 and TRBJ1-1 gives the full variable domain: GAGVSQTPSNKVTEKGKYVELRCDPISGHTALYWYRQSLGQGPEFLIYFQGTGAADDSGLPNDRFFAVRPEGSVSTLKIQRTERGDSAVYLCASSRPGQEAFFGQGTRLTVV.

This clonotype was seen a handful of times. The J gene is TRBJ2-5, the V gene TRBV10-3; a weak D match, TRBD2 (5 bases). V was trimmed by 6 bases and J by 3 bases, leaving 14 bases between them. This CDR3 spans 14 amino acids. Germline CDR1 reads ENHRY; CDR2 reads SYGVKD. The CDR3 spells CAIRGLSNEETQYF. The CDR3 DNA reads TGTGCCATCAGAGGACTCAGCAACGAAGAGACCCAGTACTTC.

This clonotype was seen a few times. The rearrangement links TRBV27 to TRBJ2-4; D possibly corresponds to TRBD1 (6 bases). With 0 bases removed from V and 0 bases from J, the gap between germline ends came to 9 bases. The length of the CDR3 is 16 residues. Germline V CDR1 and CDR2: MNHEY, SMNVEV (reference sequence). This chain's CDR3 is CASSLSGTIAKNIQYF. CDR3 nucleotide sequence: TGTGCCAGCAGTTTATCGGGGACAATAGCCAAAAACATTCAGTACTTC.

This clonotype showed up just a few times. The rearrangement joins TRBV20-1 to TRBJ2-3; possibly TRBD2 for D (7 bases). V was trimmed by 0 bases and J by 6 bases, leaving 22 bases between them. CDR3 length: 17 amino acids. Germline CDR1 and CDR2: DFQATT and SNEGSKA (reference sequence). CDR3 nucleotides: TGCAGTGCTAGAGATTACCCCCGGGGGGCCGGGCAGGATACGCAGTATTTT. As protein: CSARDYPRGAGQDTQYF.

This clonotype appeared once. The chain links TRBV20-1 to TRBJ2-1; 9 bases are shared with TRBD2. V was clipped by 6 bases and J by 3 bases; unmatched bases: 6. Germline CDR1 and CDR2: DFQATT and SNEGSKA (reference sequence). CDR3 length: 14 amino acids. The CDR3 protein is CSAVAGAVYNEQFF. The CDR3 nucleotides are TGCAGTGCCGTAGCGGGAGCCGTCTACAATGAGCAGTTCTTC.

This clonotype was counted a few times. The V gene is TRBV6-1, the J gene TRBJ2-7; the D is unclear. CDR3 size: 12 residues. V shed 1 base and J shed 4 bases, with 5 bases lying between them. The germline gives CDR1 MNHNS, CDR2 SASEGT. CDR3 in amino acids: CASSEVRYEQYF. The DNA for the CDR3 is TGTGCCAGCAGTGAAGTGAGATACGAGCAGTACTTC.

In its sample, this clonotype was seen a few times. The V and J genes are TRBV10-3 and TRBJ2-3; the D is unclear. Germline V lookup: CDR1 ENHRY, CDR2 SYGVKD. CDR3 length: 13 residues. V lost 6 bases and J lost 0, with 7 bases in between. CDR3 sequence: CAIRTTSTDTQYF. The CDR3 DNA reads as TGTGCCATCAGGACCACTAGCACAGATACGCAGTATTTT.

This clonotype was found a few times. The CDR3, as DNA: TGTGCCAGCAGGGACCTGGGCCATCTCACAGATACGCAGTATTTT. As protein: CASRDLGHLTDTQYF. The chain employs TRBV7-8 and TRBJ2-3, with unresolved D. CDR1 SGHVS and CDR2 FQNEAQ come from the germline V gene. Trimming removed 6 bases from V and 2 bases from J, with 15 bases in between. CDR3 length equals 15 residues.

This clonotype was picked up a small number of times. The chain carries TRBV4-3 and TRBJ1-5; D unresolved. Germline CDR1 LGHNA, CDR2 YSLEER. This CDR3 spans 18 amino acids. V gave up 0 bases and J gave up 2 bases, with 17 bases separating them. CDR3 bases: TGCGCCAGCAGCCAAGATTACGCGTCTCGGGGTGGCAATCAGCCCCAGCATTTT. Translated, it gives CASSQDYASRGGNQPQHF.

This clonotype was seen more than once but under ten times. The chain carries TRBV11-2 and TRBJ1-1; no firm D call. Germline CDR1 and CDR2: SGHAT and FQNNGV. The ends were cut back, 5 bases at V and 7 bases at J, with 20 bases in the middle. CDR3 length: 15 amino acids. The CDR3 DNA sequence: TGTGCCAGCAGCCGAAAGGCAGGAACTTTGAATGAAGCTTTCTTT. It encodes CASSRKAGTLNEAFF.